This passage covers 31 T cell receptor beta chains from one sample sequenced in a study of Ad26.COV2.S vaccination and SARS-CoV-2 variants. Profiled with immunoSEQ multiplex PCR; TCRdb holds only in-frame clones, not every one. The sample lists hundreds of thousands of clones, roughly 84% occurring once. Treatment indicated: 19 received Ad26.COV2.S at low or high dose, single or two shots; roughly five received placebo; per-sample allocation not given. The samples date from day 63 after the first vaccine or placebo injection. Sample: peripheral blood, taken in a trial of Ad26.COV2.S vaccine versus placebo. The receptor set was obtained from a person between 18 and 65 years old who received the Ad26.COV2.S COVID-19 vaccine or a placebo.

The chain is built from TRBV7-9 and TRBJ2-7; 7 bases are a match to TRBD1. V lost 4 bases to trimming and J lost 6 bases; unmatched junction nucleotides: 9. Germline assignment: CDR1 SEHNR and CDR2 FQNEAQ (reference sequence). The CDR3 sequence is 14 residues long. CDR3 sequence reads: CASSSYRGVGEQYF. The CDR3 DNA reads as TGTGCCAGCAGCTCCTACAGGGGAGTCGGCGAGCAGTACTTC. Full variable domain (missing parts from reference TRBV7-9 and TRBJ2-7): DTGVSQNPRHKITKRGQNVTFRCDPISEHNRLYWYRQTLGQGPEFLTYFQNEAQLEKSRLLSDRFSAERPKGSFSTLEIQRTEQGDSAMYLCASSSYRGVGEQYFGPGTRLTVT.

CDR3 sequence reads: CASSWTGGTDTQYF. DNA for the CDR3: TGTGCCAGCAGCTGGACAGGGGGCACAGATACGCAGTATTTT. This chain connects TRBV11-1 to TRBJ2-3; 9 bases are shared with TRBD1. The CDR3 loop spans 14 amino acids. Germline CDR1 SGHAT, CDR2 FQDESV (reference sequence). V gave up 4 bases and J gave up 1 base; unmatched junction bases: 0. The full variable domain, completed using reference TRBV11-1 and TRBJ2-3, is EAEVAQSPRYKITEKSQAVAFWCDPISGHATLYWYRQILGQGPELLVQFQDESVVDDSQLPKDRFSAERLKGVDSTLKIQPAELGDSAMYLCASSWTGGTDTQYFGPGTRLTVL.

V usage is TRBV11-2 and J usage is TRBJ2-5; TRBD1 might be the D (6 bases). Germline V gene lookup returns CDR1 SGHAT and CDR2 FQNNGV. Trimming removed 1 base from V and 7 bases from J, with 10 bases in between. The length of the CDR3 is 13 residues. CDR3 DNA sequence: TGTGCCAGCAGCTTAGGGTTAGGGGGGACCCAGTACTTC. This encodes CASSLGLGGTQYF.

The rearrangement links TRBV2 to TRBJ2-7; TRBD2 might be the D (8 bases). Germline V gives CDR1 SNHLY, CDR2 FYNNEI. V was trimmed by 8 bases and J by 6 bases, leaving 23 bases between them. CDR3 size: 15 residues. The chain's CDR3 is CASQPGGGLVSEQYF. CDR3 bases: TGTGCCAGCCAACCAGGGGGGGGACTAGTATCCGAGCAGTACTTC.

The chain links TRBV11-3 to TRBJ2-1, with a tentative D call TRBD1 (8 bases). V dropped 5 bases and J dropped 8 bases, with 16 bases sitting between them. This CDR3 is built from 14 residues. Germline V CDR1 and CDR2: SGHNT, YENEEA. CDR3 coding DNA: TGTGCCAGCAGCCCACAGGGGGGGGGTTATGAGCAGTTCTTC. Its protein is CASSPQGGGYEQFF.

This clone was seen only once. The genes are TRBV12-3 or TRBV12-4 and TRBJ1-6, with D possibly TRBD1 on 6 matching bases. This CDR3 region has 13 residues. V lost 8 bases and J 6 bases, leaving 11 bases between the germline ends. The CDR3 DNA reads TGTGCCAGCTCCAAGGGGGGTAATTCACCCCTCCACTTT. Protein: CASSKGGNSPLHF.

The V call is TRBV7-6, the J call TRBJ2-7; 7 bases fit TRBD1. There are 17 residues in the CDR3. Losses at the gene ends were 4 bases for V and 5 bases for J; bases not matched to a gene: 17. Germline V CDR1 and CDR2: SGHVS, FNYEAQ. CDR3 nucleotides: TGTGCCAGCAGCTCCAGAAAAACGACAGGGCTTTGGGACGAGCAGTACTTC. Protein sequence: CASSSRKTTGLWDEQYF.

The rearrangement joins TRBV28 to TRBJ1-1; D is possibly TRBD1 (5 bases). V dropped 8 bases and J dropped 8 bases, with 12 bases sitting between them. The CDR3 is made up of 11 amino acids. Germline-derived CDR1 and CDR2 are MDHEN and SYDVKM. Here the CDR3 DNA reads TGTGCCAGCGGGGGGAGTCGGGAAGCTTTCTTT. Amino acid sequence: CASGGSREAFF.

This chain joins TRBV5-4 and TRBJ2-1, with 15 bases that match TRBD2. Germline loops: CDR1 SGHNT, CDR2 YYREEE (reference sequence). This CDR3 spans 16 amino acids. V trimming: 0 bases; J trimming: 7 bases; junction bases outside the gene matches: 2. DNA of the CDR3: TGTGCCAGCAGCTTGGGAGGACTAGCGGGGGGGAATGAGCAGTTCTTC. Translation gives CASSLGGLAGGNEQFF.

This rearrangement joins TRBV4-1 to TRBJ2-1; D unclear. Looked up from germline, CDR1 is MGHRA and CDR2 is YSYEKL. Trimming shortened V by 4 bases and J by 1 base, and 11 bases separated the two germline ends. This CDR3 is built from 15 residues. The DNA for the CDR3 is TGCGCCAGCAGCCTCTCAAGAGCATCCTACAATGAGCAGTTCTTC. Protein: CASSLSRASYNEQFF.

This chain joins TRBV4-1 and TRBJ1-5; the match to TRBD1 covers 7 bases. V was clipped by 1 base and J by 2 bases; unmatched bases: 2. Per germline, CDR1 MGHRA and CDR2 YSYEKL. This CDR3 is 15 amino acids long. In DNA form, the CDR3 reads TGCGCCAGCAGCCAAGTGGGGACAGGCAATCAGCCCCAGCATTTT. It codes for CASSQVGTGNQPQHF.

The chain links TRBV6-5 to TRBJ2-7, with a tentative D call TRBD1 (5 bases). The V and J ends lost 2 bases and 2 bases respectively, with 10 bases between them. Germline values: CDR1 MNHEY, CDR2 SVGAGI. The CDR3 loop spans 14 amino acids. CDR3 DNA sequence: TGTGCCAGCAGTTACCAGGGTCTACCCTACGAGCAGTACTTC. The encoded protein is CASSYQGLPYEQYF.

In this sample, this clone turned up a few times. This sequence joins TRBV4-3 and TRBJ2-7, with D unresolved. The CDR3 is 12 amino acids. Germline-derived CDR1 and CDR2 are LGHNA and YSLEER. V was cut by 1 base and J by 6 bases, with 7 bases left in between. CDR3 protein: CASSQASGEQYF. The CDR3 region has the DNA TGCGCCAGCAGCCAAGCCAGTGGCGAGCAGTACTTC.

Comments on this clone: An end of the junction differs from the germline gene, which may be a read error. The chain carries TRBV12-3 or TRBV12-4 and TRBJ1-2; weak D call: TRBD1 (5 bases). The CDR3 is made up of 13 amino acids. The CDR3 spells CASRLGARYGYTF. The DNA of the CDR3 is TGTGCCAGCAGGTTAGGGGCGCGTTATGGCTACACCTTC.

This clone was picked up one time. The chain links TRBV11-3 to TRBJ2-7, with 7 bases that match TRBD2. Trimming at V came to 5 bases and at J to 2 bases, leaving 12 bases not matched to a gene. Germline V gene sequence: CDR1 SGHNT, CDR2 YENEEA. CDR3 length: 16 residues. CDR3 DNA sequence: TGTGCCAGCAGCCAAGGGAGGGCAGGACCTCCCTACGAGCAGTACTTC. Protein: CASSQGRAGPPYEQYF.

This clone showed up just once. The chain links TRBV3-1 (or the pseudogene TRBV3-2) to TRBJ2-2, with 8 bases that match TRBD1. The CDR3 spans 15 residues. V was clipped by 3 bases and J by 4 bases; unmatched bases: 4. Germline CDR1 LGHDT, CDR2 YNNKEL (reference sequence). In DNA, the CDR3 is TGTGCCAGCAGCCACCGGACAGGGCTCACCGGGGAGCTGTTTTTT. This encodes CASSHRTGLTGELFF.

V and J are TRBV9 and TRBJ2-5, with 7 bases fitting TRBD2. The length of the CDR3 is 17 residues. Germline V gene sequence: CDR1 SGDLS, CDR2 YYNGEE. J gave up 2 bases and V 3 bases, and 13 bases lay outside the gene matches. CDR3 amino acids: CASSGGLLAGVQETQYF. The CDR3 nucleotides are TGTGCCAGCAGCGGAGGCCTATTGGCGGGGGTACAAGAGACCCAGTACTTC.

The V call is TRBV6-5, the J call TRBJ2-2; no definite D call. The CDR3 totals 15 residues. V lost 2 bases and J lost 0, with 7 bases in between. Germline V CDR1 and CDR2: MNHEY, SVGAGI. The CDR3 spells CASSYRKPNTGELFF. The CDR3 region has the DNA TGTGCCAGCAGTTACCGCAAACCGAACACCGGGGAGCTGTTTTTT.

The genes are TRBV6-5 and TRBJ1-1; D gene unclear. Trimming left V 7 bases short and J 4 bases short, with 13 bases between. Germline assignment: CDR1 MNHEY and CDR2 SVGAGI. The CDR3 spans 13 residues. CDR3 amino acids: CASTPGSPTEAFF. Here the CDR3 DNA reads TGTGCCAGCACTCCGGGTTCCCCCACTGAAGCTTTCTTT.

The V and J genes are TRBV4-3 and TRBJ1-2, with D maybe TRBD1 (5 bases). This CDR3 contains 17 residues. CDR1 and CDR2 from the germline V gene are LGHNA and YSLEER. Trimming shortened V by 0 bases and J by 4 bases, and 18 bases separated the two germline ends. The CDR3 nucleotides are TGCGCCAGCAGCCAAGATCTTAAGGGCAGGGTCGGCTATGGCTACACCTTC. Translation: CASSQDLKGRVGYGYTF.

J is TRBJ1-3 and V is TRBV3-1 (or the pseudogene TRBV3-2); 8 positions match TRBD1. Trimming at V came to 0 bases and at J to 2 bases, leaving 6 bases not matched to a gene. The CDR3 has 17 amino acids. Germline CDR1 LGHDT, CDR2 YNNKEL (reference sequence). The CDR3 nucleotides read TGTGCCAGCAGCCAAGAAGGGTCAGGGGGCCCTGGAAACACCATATATTTT. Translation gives CASSQEGSGGPGNTIYF.

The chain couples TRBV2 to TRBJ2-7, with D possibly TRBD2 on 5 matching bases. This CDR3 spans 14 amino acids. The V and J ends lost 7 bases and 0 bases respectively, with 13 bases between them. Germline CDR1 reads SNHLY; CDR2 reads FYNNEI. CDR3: CASIEGLSSYEQYF. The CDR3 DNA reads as TGTGCCAGCATCGAGGGTCTAAGCTCCTACGAGCAGTACTTC.

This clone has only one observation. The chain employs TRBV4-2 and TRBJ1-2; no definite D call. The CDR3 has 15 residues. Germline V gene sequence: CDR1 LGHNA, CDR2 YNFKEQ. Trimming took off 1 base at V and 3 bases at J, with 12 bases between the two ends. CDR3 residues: CASSQGLGGDYGYTF. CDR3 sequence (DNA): TGTGCCAGCAGCCAAGGGTTGGGAGGAGACTATGGCTACACCTTC.

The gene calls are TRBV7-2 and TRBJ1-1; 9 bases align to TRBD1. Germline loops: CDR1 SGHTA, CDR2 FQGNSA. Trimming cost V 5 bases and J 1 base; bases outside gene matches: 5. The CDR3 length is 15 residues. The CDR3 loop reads CASSSRTGENTEAFF. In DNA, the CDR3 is TGTGCCAGCAGCAGTCGGACAGGGGAGAACACTGAAGCTTTCTTT.

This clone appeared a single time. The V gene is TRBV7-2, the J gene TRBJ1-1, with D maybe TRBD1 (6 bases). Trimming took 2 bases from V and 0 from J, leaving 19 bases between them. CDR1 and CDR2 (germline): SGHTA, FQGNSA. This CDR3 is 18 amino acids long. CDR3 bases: TGTGCCAGCAGCTTATCCGGGACACGGAAACTCATGAACACTGAAGCTTTCTTT. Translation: CASSLSGTRKLMNTEAFF.

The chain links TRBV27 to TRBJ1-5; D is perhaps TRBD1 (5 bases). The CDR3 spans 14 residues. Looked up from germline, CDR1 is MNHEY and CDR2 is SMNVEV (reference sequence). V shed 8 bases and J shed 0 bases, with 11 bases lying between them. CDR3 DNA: TGTGCCAGCCGGGGGGGATATAGCAATCAGCCCCAGCATTTT. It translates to CASRGGYSNQPQHF.

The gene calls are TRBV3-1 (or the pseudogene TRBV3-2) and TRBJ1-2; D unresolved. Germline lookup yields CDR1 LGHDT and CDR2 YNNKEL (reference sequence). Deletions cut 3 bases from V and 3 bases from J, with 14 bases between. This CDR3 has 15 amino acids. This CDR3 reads CASSQESGLDYGYTF. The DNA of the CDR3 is TGTGCCAGCAGCCAGGAAAGCGGGCTCGACTATGGCTACACCTTC.

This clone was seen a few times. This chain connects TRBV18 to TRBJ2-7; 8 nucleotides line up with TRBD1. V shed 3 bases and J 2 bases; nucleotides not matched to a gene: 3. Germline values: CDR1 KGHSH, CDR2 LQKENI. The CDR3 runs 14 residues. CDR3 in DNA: TGTGCCAGCTCACCCCCGGGACAGGCCTACGAGCAGTACTTC. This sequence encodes CASSPPGQAYEQYF.

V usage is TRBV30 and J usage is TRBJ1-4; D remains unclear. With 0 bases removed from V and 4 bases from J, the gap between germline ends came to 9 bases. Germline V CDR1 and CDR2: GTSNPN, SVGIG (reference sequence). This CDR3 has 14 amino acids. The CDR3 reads CAWSVWGRNEKLFF. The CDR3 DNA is TGTGCCTGGAGTGTATGGGGTCGTAATGAAAAACTGTTTTTT.

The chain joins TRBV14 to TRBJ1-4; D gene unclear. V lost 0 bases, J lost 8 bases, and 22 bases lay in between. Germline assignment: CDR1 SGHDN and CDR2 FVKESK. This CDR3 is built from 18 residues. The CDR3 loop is CASSQDPRLRSPSEKLFF. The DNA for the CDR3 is TGTGCCAGCAGCCAAGATCCGCGCTTGCGATCACCCTCGGAAAAACTGTTTTTT.

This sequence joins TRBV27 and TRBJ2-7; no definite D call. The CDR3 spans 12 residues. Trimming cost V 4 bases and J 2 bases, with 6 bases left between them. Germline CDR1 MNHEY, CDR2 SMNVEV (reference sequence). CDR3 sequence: CASSSLPYEQYF. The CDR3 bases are TGTGCCAGCAGTTCCCTTCCCTACGAGCAGTACTTC.